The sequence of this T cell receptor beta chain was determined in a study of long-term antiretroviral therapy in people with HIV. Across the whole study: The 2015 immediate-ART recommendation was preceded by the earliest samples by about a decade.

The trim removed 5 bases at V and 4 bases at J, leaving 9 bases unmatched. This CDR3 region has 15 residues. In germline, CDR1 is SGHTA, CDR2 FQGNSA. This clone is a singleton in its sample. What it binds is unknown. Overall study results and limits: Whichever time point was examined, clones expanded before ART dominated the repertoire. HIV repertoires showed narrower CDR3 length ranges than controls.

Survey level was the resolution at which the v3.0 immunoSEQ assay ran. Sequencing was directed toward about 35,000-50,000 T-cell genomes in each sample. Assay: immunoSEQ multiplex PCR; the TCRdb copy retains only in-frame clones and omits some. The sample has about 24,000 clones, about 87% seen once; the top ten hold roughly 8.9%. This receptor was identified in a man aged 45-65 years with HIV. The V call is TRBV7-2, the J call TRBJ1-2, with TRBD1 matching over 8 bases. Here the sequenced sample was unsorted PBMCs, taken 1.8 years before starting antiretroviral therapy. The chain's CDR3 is CASSQSRGRGYGYTF. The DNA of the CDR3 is TGTGCCAGCAGCCAAAGCAGGGGGCGCGGCTATGGCTACACCTTC.